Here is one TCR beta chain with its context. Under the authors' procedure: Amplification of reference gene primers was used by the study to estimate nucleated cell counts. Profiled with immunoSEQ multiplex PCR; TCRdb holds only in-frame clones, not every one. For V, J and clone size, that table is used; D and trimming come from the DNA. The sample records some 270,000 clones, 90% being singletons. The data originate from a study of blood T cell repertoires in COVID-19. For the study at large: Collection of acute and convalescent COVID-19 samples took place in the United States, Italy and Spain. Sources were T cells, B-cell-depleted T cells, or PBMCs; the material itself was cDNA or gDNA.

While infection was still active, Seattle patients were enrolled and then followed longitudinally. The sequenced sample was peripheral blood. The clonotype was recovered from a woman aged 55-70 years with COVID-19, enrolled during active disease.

The CDR3 spells CASRKAGGTEAFF. The DNA for the CDR3 is TGCGCCAGCAGGAAGGCAGGGGGAACTGAAGCTTTCTTT. This chain connects TRBV4-1 to TRBJ1-1, with 7 bases aligning to TRBD1. Germline V gives CDR1 MGHRA, CDR2 YSYEKL. Germline trimming cut 6 bases from V and 5 bases from J; bases unmatched to any gene: 6. The CDR3 is 13 residues long.